The source of this T cell receptor beta chain is a study of identical twins. Findings of the study overall: Out-of-frame alpha sequences common to twins exhibited a surplus of low generation probability.

This clonotype came up a few times. Its antigen is as yet unknown. TCRdb processed the 5' RACE reads anew with MiXCR; each CDR3 protein has one entry. Of about 470,000 distinct CDR3 sequences in the sample, roughly a quarter were seen once. This same sample was also taken into another study, of T cells expressing NK-cell markers. From that second work: Sorted T-cell subsets CD3+CD56+NKG2C+, CD3+CD56+NKG2C- and CD3+CD56-NKG2C+ were TCR beta-sequenced. Of CD8+ T cells, about 1.0-7.5% belonged to dominant NKG2C+ clonotypes in several donors. The CD3+CD56-NKG2C+ fraction of a handful of donors was likewise dominated by these clonotypes.

The sample taken for sequencing was CD4+ T cells sorted from blood. This clonotype was obtained from a woman younger than 30 in good health.

The CDR3 DNA reads as TGTGCCAGCAGCTTACCCGGGAATCCCACAGATACGCAGTATTTT. This translates into CASSLPGNPTDTQYF. This chain uses TRBV7-9 with TRBJ2-3; weak D call: TRBD2 (5 bases). This CDR3 is built from 15 residues. Trimming shortened V by 2 bases and J by 2 bases, and 11 bases separated the two germline ends. In germline, CDR1 is SEHNR, CDR2 FQNEAQ (reference sequence).